One sample yielded the 12 T cell receptor beta chains listed below, sequenced in a study of blood T cell repertoires in COVID-19. The protocol was immunoSEQ multiplex PCR, while the TCRdb copy is restricted to in-frame clones and leaves out a portion. The sample yields more than 250,000 clones, over 75% seen once. Material: peripheral blood. The receptors were sampled from a man between 50 and 59 years old with active or convalescent COVID-19.

The chain couples TRBV18 to TRBJ2-5; 9 positions agree with TRBD1. Losses at the gene ends were 3 bases for V and 4 bases for J; bases not matched to a gene: 9. Germline V lookup: CDR1 KGHSH, CDR2 LQKENI. The CDR3 is 16 residues long. CDR3: CASSPLQGAYVETQYF. CDR3 nucleotides: TGTGCCAGCTCACCCCTACAGGGGGCTTACGTAGAGACCCAGTACTTC. The variable domain in full, with the rest retrieved from reference TRBV18 and TRBJ2-5, is NAGVMQNPRHLVRRRGQEARLRCSPMKGHSHVYWYRQLPEEGLKFMVYLQKENIIDESGMPKERFSAEFPKEGPSILRIQQVVRGDSAAYFCASSPLQGAYVETQYFGPGTRLLVL.

This clone was seen a few times. The genes are TRBV7-9 and TRBJ1-3; unclear D gene. Germline values: CDR1 SEHNR, CDR2 FQNEAQ (reference sequence). Trimming pared 0 bases from V and 0 bases from J, leaving 3 bases between. CDR3 length equals 14 residues. CDR3 nucleotides: TGTGCCAGCAGCTTAGCTCACTCTGGAAACACCATATATTTT. It yields the protein CASSLAHSGNTIYF.

The chain links TRBV27 to TRBJ2-2; 8 positions match TRBD1. The ends lost 6 bases at V and 5 bases at J; junction bases unmatched: 14. CDR1 and CDR2 (germline): MNHEY, SMNVEV (reference sequence). CDR3 length equals 17 residues. In nucleotides, the CDR3 is TGTGCCAGCAGCCCAAATCTGGGACAGGCGGGAACCGGGGAGCTGTTTTTT. It specifies CASSPNLGQAGTGELFF.

The J gene is TRBJ2-1, the V gene TRBV6-5; TRBD1 aligns across 9 bases. Looked up from germline, CDR1 is MNHEY and CDR2 is SVGAGI. The CDR3 sequence is 14 residues long. J lost 9 bases, V lost 8 bases, and 11 bases had no gene match. Written as DNA, the CDR3 is TGTGCCAGCGGGCATTGGGGACAGGGTCTTGAGCAGTTCTTC. Amino acids: CASGHWGQGLEQFF.

The V call is TRBV30, the J call TRBJ2-2; no clear D. The CDR3 runs 12 residues. Per the germline V gene, CDR1 is GTSNPN and CDR2 is SVGIG (reference sequence). V was shortened by 0 bases and J by 7 bases, with 6 bases between the two germline ends. The CDR3 DNA reads as TGTGCCTGGAGTGTACCGGGCGGGGAGCTGTTTTTT. It specifies CAWSVPGGELFF.

The chain uses TRBV4-3 and TRBJ1-4; 7 bases fit TRBD1. Trimming removed 4 bases from V and 7 bases from J; junction bases left unmatched: 9. The germline V gene has CDR1 LGHNA and CDR2 YSLEER. The CDR3 covers 15 residues. The CDR3 spells CASSLETGQSEKLFF. The CDR3 DNA reads as TGCGCCAGCAGCCTTGAGACAGGGCAGAGTGAAAAACTGTTTTTT.

CDR3 nucleotides: TGTGCCAGCCTCTCTTCCGGGGGGGATGGCTACACCTTC. As protein: CASLSSGGDGYTF. This rearrangement joins TRBV28 to TRBJ1-2; possibly TRBD1 for D (5 bases). There are 13 residues in the CDR3. The V end was cut by 8 bases, the J end by 6 bases, with 16 bases between. Germline CDR1 is MDHEN and CDR2 is SYDVKM.

The chain carries TRBV19 and TRBJ2-2; TRBD1 matches at 11 bases. The germline V gene has CDR1 LNHDA and CDR2 SQIVND (reference sequence). The CDR3 extends over 15 amino acids. With 6 bases clipped from V and 9 bases from J, the junction kept 9 bases outside the gene matches. CDR3 nucleotide sequence: TGTGCCAGTAGAACCGGACAGGGGGCGCCGCGGGAGCTGTTTTTT. Protein: CASRTGQGAPRELFF. The whole variable domain, remainder taken from reference TRBV19 and TRBJ2-2, is DGGITQSPKYLFRKEGQNVTLSCEQNLNHDAMYWYRQDPGQGLRLIYYSQIVNDFQKGDIAEGYSVSREKKESFPLTVTSAQKNPTAFYLCASRTGQGAPRELFFGEGSRLTVL.

The V and J genes are TRBV6-5 and TRBJ2-5; TRBD1 is a possible D gene (5 bases). The CDR3 contains 16 residues. Trimming shortened V by 0 bases and J by 5 bases, and 16 bases separated the two germline ends. Germline lookup yields CDR1 MNHEY and CDR2 SVGAGI. The CDR3 reads CASSYSSQGLGETQYF. CDR3 DNA: TGTGCCAGCAGTTACTCGAGCCAGGGCCTGGGGGAGACCCAGTACTTC.

The CDR3, as DNA: TGCGCCAGCAGGCCCACAGGGGGCAGTTATGGCTACACCTTC. This codes for CASRPTGGSYGYTF. The rearrangement uses TRBV23-1 and TRBJ1-2; 9 bases fit TRBD1. TRBV23-1 is an ORF for which the function is uncertain. Trimming removed 6 bases from V and 5 bases from J; junction bases left unmatched: 7. The CDR3 consists of 14 residues.

The rearrangement links TRBV27 to TRBJ1-5, with D unclear. V lost 6 bases and J lost 4, with 7 bases in between. The germline V gene has CDR1 MNHEY and CDR2 SMNVEV (reference sequence). The CDR3 runs 12 residues. The CDR3 DNA reads TGTGCCAGCAGATGGCTTAATCAGCCCCAGCATTTT. Its translation: CASRWLNQPQHF.

This rearrangement joins TRBV28 to TRBJ2-6; 9 bases map to TRBD1. The trim removed 3 bases at V and 2 bases at J, leaving 11 bases unmatched. The CDR3 is made up of 19 amino acids. Germline loops: CDR1 MDHEN, CDR2 SYDVKM. The CDR3 region is CASSFWDREVSAGANVLTF. In DNA, the CDR3 is TGTGCCAGCAGTTTTTGGGACAGGGAGGTTTCGGCTGGGGCCAACGTCCTGACTTTC.